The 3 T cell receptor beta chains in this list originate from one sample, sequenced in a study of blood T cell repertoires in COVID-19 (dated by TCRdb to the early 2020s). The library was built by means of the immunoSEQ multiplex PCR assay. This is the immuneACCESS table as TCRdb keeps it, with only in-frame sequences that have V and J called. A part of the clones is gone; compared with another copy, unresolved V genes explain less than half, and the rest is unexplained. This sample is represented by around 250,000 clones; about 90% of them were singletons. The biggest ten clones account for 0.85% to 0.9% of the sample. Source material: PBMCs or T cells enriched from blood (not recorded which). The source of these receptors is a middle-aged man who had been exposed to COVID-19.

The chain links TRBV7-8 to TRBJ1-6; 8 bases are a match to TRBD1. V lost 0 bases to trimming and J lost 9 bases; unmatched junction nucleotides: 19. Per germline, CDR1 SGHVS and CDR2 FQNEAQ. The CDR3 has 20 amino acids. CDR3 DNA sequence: TGTGCCAGCAGCTTAGCTCTATTTGGGACAGGAAAAGTTAGTAGTTCACCCCTCCACTTT. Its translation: CASSLALFGTGKVSSSPLHF.

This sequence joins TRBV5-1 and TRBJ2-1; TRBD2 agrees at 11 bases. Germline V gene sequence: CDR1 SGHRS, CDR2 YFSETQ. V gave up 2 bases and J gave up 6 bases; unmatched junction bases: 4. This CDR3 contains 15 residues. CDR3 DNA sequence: TGCGCCAGCAGCTTCGGACTAGCGGGCCTCAATGAGCAGTTCTTC. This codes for CASSFGLAGLNEQFF.

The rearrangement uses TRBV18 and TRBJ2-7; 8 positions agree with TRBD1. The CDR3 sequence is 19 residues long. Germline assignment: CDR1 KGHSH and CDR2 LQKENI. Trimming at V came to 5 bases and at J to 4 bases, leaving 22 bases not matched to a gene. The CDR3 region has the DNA TGTGCCAGCTCAGCTATACAGGGGGGCCTAAGTCTAGGGTCATACGAGCAGTACGTC. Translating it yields CASSAIQGGLSLGSYEQYV.